This T cell receptor beta chain was found in a study of regulatory T cells in long-lasting Graves disease. This clonotype was recorded many times. Investigators prepared the TCR beta libraries by applying iRepertoire HTBI primers and Arm-PCR of CDR3 regions. TCRdb re-called the multiplex PCR reads through MiXCR, storing one row per CDR3 protein. Among some 440,000 distinct CDR3 sequences listed, around 20% were seen once. The sample's time point: persistent/refractory GD, antithyroid drugs over 5 years with positive TRAb. Construction of the TCR library relied on RNA isolated from PBMCs. Germline-derived CDR1 and CDR2 are MNHGY and SVAAGI. The CDR3 length is 14 residues. V was trimmed by 2 bases and J by 4 bases, leaving 9 bases between them.

The specimen comprised peripheral blood mononuclear cells (PBMCs), sampled when the disease was refractory, from a patient treated with antithyroid drugs. V and J are TRBV6-9 and TRBJ1-3, with D unresolved. The receptor comes from a female donor with Graves disease. The CDR3 loop is CASSYLGRGNTIYF. CDR3 in DNA: TGTGCCAGCAGTTATCTCGGAAGGGGAAACACCATATATTTT.